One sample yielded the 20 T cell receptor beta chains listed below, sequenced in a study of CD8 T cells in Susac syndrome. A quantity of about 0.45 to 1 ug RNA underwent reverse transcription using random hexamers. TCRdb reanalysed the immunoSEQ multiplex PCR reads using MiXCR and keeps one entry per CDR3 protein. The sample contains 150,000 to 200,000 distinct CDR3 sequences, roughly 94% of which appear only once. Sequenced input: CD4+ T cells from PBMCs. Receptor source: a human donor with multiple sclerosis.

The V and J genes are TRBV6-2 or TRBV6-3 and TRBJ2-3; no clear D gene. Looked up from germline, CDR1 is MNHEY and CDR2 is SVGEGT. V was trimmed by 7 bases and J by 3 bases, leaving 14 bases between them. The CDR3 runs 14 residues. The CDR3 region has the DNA TGTGCCAGCACCCAGACCCTCACAACAGATACGCAGTATTTT. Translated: CASTQTLTTDTQYF.

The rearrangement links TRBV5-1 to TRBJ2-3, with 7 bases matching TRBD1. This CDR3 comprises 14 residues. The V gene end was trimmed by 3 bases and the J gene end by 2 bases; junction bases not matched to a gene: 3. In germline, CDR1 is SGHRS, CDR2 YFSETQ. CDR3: CASSSTGTTDTQYF. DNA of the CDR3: TGCGCCAGCAGCTCGACAGGGACCACAGATACGCAGTATTTT. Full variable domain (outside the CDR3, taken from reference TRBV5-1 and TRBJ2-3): KAGVTQTPRYLIKTRGQQVTLSCSPISGHRSVSWYQQTPGQGLQFLFEYFSETQRNKGNFPGRFSGRQFSNSRSEMNVSTLELGDSALYLCASSSTGTTDTQYFGPGTRLTVL.

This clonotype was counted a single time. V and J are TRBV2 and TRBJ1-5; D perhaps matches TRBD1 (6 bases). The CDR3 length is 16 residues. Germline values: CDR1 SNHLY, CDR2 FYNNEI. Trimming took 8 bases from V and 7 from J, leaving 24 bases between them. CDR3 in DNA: TGTGCCAGCGAAGGAACGGACAGAACCAAGTGGCAGCCCCAGCATTTT. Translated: CASEGTDRTKWQPQHF.

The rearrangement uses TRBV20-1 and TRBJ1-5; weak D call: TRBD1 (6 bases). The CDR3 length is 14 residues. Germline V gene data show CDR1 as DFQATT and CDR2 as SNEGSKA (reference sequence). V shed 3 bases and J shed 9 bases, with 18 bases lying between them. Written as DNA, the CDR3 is TGCAGTGCTAGCCGAGACAGGCCCTATCGGCCCCAGCATTTT. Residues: CSASRDRPYRPQHF.

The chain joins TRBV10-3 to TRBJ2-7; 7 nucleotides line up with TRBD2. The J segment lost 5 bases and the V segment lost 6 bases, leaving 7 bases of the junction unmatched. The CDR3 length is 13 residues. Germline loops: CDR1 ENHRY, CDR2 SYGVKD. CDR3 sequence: CAIRTPGGNEQYF. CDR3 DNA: TGTGCCATCAGAACCCCCGGGGGGAACGAGCAGTACTTC.

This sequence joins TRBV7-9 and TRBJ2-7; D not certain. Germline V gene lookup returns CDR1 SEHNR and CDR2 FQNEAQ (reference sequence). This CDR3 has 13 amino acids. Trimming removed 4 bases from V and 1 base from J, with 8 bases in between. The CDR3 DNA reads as TGTGCCAGCAGCTCCACAGTATCCTACGAGCAGTACTTC. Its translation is CASSSTVSYEQYF. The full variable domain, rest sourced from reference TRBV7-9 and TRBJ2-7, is DTGVSQNPRHKITKRGQNVTFRCDPISEHNRLYWYRQTLGQGPEFLTYFQNEAQLEKSRLLSDRFSAERPKGSFSTLEIQRTEQGDSAMYLCASSSTVSYEQYFGPGTRLTVT.

The CDR3 bases are TGTGCCAGCAGCGTCTCGCCATACTCTGGAAACACCATATATTTT. It specifies CASSVSPYSGNTIYF. The chain has TRBV9 and TRBJ1-3, with D uncertain. From germline, CDR1 is SGDLS and CDR2 YYNGEE. The CDR3 extends over 15 amino acids. V lost 2 bases and J 0 bases, leaving 9 bases between the germline ends.

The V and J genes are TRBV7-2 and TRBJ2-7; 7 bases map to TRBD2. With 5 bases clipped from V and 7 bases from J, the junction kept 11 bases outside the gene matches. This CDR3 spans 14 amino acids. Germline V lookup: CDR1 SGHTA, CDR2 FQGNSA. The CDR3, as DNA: TGTGCCAGCAGCCCAAATGGACTAGTGTATGAGCAGTACTTC. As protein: CASSPNGLVYEQYF.

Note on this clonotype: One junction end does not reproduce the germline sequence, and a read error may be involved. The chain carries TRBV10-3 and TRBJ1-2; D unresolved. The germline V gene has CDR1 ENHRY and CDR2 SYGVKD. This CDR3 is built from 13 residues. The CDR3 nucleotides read TGTGCCATCAGTCCGCTAGAGGACGGCGATCTGTCCTTC. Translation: CAISPLEDGDLSF.

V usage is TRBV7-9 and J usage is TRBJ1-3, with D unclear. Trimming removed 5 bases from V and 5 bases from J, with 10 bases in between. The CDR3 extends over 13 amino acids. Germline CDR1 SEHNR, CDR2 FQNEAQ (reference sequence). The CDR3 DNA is TGTGCCAGCAGCCAGGACTTAAGAAACACCATATATTTT. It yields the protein CASSQDLRNTIYF. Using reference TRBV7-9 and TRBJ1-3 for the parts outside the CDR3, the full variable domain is DTGVSQNPRHKITKRGQNVTFRCDPISEHNRLYWYRQTLGQGPEFLTYFQNEAQLEKSRLLSDRFSAERPKGSFSTLEIQRTEQGDSAMYLCASSQDLRNTIYFGEGSWLTVV.

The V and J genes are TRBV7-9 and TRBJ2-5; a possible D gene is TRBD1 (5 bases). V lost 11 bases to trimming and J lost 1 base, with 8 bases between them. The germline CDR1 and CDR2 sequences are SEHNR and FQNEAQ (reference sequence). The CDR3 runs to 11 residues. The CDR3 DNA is TGTGCCTTACAGGTCCAAGAGACCCAGTACTTC. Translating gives CALQVQETQYF.

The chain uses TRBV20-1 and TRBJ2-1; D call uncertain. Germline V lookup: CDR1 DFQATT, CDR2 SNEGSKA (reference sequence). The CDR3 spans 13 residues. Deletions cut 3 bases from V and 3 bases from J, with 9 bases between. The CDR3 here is CSASRVLYNEQFF. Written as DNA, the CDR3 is TGCAGTGCTAGCCGGGTTCTCTACAATGAGCAGTTCTTC.

CDR3 protein: CASSLRTSSHNEQFF. The CDR3 bases are TGCGCCAGCAGCCTACGGACTAGCAGTCACAATGAGCAGTTCTTC. The chain carries TRBV5-1 and TRBJ2-1; 8 bases are a match to TRBD2. The trim removed 4 bases at V and 5 bases at J, leaving 8 bases unmatched. CDR1 and CDR2 from the germline V gene are SGHRS and YFSETQ. This CDR3 is 15 amino acids long.

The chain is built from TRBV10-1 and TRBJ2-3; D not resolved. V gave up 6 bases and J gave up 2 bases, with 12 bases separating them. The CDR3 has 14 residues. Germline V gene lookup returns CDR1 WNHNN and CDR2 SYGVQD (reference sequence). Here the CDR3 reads CASSVLLLTDTQYF. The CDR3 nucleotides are TGCGCCAGCAGCGTCCTTCTTCTCACAGATACGCAGTATTTT.

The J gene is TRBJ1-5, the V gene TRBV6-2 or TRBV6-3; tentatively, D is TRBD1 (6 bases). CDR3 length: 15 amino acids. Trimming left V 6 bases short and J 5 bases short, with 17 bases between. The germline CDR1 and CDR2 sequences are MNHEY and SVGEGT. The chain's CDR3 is CASSPFRQVDQPQHF. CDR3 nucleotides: TGTGCCAGCAGCCCTTTCCGACAGGTTGATCAGCCCCAGCATTTT.

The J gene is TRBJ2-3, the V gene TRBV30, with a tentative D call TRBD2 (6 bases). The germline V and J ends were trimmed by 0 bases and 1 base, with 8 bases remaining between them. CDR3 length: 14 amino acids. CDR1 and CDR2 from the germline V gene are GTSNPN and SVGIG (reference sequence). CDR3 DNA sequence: TGTGCCTGGAGTGTGGGCGGGGGCACAGATACGCAGTATTTT. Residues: CAWSVGGGTDTQYF.

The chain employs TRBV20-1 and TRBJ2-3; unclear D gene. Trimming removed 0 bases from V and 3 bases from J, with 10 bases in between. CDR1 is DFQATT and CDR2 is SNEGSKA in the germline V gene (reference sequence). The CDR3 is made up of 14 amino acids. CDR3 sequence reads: CSARDPVLTDTQYF. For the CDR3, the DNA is TGCAGTGCTAGAGATCCTGTCTTGACAGATACGCAGTATTTT.

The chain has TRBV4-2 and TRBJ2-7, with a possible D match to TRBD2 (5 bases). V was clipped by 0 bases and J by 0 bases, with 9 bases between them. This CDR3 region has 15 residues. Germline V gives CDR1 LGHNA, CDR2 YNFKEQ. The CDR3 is CASSQDSSGSYEQYF. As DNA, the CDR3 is TGTGCCAGCAGCCAAGATTCCAGCGGCTCCTACGAGCAGTACTTC.

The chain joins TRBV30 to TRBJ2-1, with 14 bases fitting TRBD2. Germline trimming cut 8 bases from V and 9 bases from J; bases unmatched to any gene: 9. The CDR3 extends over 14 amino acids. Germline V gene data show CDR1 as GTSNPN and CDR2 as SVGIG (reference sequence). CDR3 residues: CARGLAGVTSEQFF. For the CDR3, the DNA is TGTGCCCGGGGACTAGCGGGAGTAACGAGTGAGCAGTTCTTC.

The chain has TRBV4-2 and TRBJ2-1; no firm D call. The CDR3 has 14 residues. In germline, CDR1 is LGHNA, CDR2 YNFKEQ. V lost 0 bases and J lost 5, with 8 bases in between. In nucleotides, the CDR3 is TGTGCCAGCAGCCAAGATTCGGCCAACAATGAGCAGTTCTTC. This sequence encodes CASSQDSANNEQFF.